The rows below give T cell receptor beta chains drawn from one sample of a study of T-cell reconstitution after alpha-beta-depleted transplantation in children. TCRdb itself ran the PCR reads through MiXCR, one entry per CDR3 protein. Among 490,000 or so distinct CDR3 sequences listed, around 12% were seen once. The sequences come from PBMCs from the stem cell graft donor, collected from the stem cell graft. Receptors were obtained from a human donor who donated a stem cell graft to a child with combined immunodeficiency. Both conserved end residues are part of each CDR3. The D gene is left open where the match is weak. Part of the rows lack a size; the others show once, few, many or a class for expanded clones.

clone size,J gene,D gene,V gene,CDR3 protein,CDR3 DNA
-,TRBJ2-5,TRBD2,TRBV2,CASRGTSGRAETQYF,TGTGCCAGCAGAGGGACTAGCGGGAGGGCAGAGACCCAGTACTTC
few,TRBJ1-5,-,TRBV2,CASQGLVQPQHF,TGTGCCAGCCAGGGGCTCGTTCAGCCCCAGCATTTT
once,TRBJ2-5,-,TRBV30,CAWRGGSRRLGETQYF,TGTGCCTGGAGAGGAGGGAGTAGGCGGTTGGGGGAGACCCAGTACTTC
few,TRBJ1-1,-,TRBV5-1,CASSPRGLENTEAFF,TGCGCCAGCAGCCCGCGGGGGCTGGAGAACACTGAAGCTTTCTTT
few,TRBJ2-1,-,TRBV15,CATSGDYSYNEQFF,TGTGCCACCAGCGGAGACTACTCCTACAATGAGCAGTTCTTC
-,TRBJ2-2,TRBD2,TRBV7-9,CAISGGTYDTGELFF,TGTGCCATTTCGGGGGGGACGTACGACACCGGGGAGCTGTTTTTT
few,TRBJ1-2,TRBD1,TRBV15,CATSRGTGIRGYTF,TGTGCCACCAGCAGGGGGACAGGGATTCGGGGCTACACCTTC
-,TRBJ2-1,-,TRBV29-1,CSVVGDFSSSYNEQFF,TGCAGCGTCGTGGGGGACTTTTCAAGCTCCTACAATGAGCAGTTCTTC
-,TRBJ2-2,-,TRBV3-1,CATTQDGKAVNTGELFF,TGTGCCACCACCCAAGATGGGAAGGCCGTGAACACCGGGGAGCTGTTTTTT
few,TRBJ2-3,TRBD2,TRBV12-3/TRBV12-4,CASRLAVTDTQYF,TGTGCCAGCAGACTAGCGGTTACAGATACGCAGTATTTT
once,TRBJ2-3,TRBD2,TRBV18,CASSLGGLAADTQYF,TGTGCCAGCTCACTAGGTGGACTAGCGGCAGATACGCAGTATTTT
few,TRBJ1-6,-,TRBV5-6,CASSLWEQANYNSPLHF,TGTGCCAGCAGCTTGTGGGAACAGGCGAACTATAATTCACCCCTCCACTTT
few,TRBJ2-7,-,TRBV7-2,CASSFRSGRYEQYF,TGTGCCAGCAGCTTTAGGTCTGGACGGTACGAGCAGTACTTC
few,TRBJ2-3,TRBD1,TRBV27,CASSPRGRVDTQYF,TGTGCCAGCAGCCCCAGGGGGCGGGTAGATACGCAGTATTTT
-,TRBJ2-5,-,TRBV28,CASSLARVTQYF,TGTGCCAGCAGTTTGGCTCGTGTGACCCAGTACTTC
-,TRBJ2-2,TRBD2,TRBV4-3,CASSQASGAGGELFF,TGCGCCAGCAGCCAAGCTAGCGGGGCTGGCGGGGAGCTGTTTTTT
-,TRBJ2-3,-,TRBV30,CAWSAGTTDTQYF,TGTGCCTGGAGTGCGGGGACCACAGATACGCAGTATTTT
few,TRBJ2-1,TRBD2,TRBV7-8,CASSYQPGLSYNEQFF,TGTGCCAGCAGTTATCAGCCGGGACTAAGCTACAATGAGCAGTTCTTC
-,TRBJ2-7,-,TRBV27,CASSLSGRPIDEQYF,TGTGCCAGCAGTTTATCGGGGAGGCCCATAGACGAGCAGTACTTC
many,TRBJ2-2,TRBD1,TRBV29-1,CSARGQGAGTGELFF,TGCAGCGCCCGAGGACAGGGGGCTGGCACCGGGGAGCTGTTTTTT
few,TRBJ1-1,-,TRBV6-6,CASSRTTEAFF,TGTGCCAGCAGTCGCACCACTGAAGCTTTCTTT
few,TRBJ2-1,-,TRBV11-2,CASSLGHTVDEQFF,TGTGCCAGCAGCTTAGGGCACACGGTCGATGAGCAGTTCTTC
few,TRBJ2-1,-,TRBV4-3,CASSQGDRPDSYNEQFF,TGCGCCAGCAGCCAAGGGGATAGACCCGACTCCTACAATGAGCAGTTCTTC
many,TRBJ2-1,-,TRBV25-1,CASTPKGTYNEQFF,TGTGCCAGCACGCCAAAAGGGACCTACAATGAGCAGTTCTTC
-,TRBJ2-7,TRBD1,TRBV2,CASSPDRGLYEQYF,TGTGCCAGCAGCCCGGACAGGGGGCTATACGAGCAGTACTTC
few,TRBJ2-5,-,TRBV6-2/TRBV6-3,CASSLSSGLQETQYF,TGTGCCAGCAGTTTATCCTCGGGGCTTCAAGAGACCCAGTACTTC
-,TRBJ2-2,TRBD1,TRBV12-3/TRBV12-4,CASSLPTGAGTGELFF,TGTGCCAGCAGTTTACCGACAGGGGCGGGCACCGGGGAGCTGTTTTTT
-,TRBJ2-2,TRBD2,TRBV10-3,CAISGTSDAGELFF,TGTGCCATCAGCGGGACTAGCGATGCCGGGGAGCTGTTTTTT
-,TRBJ2-1,-,TRBV3-1,CASSQAVGFNEQFF,TGTGCCAGCAGCCAAGCAGTAGGGTTCAATGAGCAGTTCTTC
-,TRBJ2-1,TRBD2,TRBV4-3,CASSQTWVASGGKEQFF,TGCGCCAGCAGCCAAACGTGGGTGGCTAGCGGGGGGAAGGAGCAGTTCTTC
-,TRBJ2-3,-,TRBV14,CASSPFVADTQYF,TGTGCCAGCAGCCCGTTCGTCGCAGATACGCAGTATTTT
-,TRBJ2-1,-,TRBV7-9,CASIRGGRDNEQFF,TGTGCCAGCATCCGCGGTGGAAGGGACAATGAGCAGTTCTTC
many,TRBJ2-3,TRBD2,TRBV12-3/TRBV12-4,CASSFRGLASTDTQYF,TGTGCCAGCAGTTTCCGAGGACTAGCAAGCACAGATACGCAGTATTTT
few,TRBJ2-1,TRBD2,TRBV15,CATSTSGGPNEQFF,TGTGCCACCAGCACCAGCGGGGGTCCCAATGAGCAGTTCTTC
-,TRBJ1-1,-,TRBV5-1,CASSLRGLENTEAFF,TGCGCCAGCAGCTTAAGGGGCTTAGAGAACACTGAAGCTTTCTTT
-,TRBJ2-1,-,TRBV25-1,CASSEISGQGLLNEQFF,TGTGCCAGCAGTGAAATATCGGGGCAGGGACTTCTTAATGAGCAGTTCTTC
-,TRBJ2-5,-,TRBV7-2,CASSFYRRETQYF,TGTGCCAGCAGCTTTTATAGGAGAGAGACCCAGTACTTC
-,TRBJ2-1,-,TRBV28,CASSFGSAPEQFF,TGTGCCAGCAGTTTTGGGTCAGCACCAGAGCAGTTCTTC
many,TRBJ1-3,-,TRBV20-1,CSARDGVFGNTIYF,TGCAGTGCTAGAGACGGGGTCTTCGGAAACACCATATATTTT
many,TRBJ2-3,-,TRBV5-6,CASSGGLGWDTQYF,TGTGCCAGCAGCGGGGGCTTGGGGTGGGATACGCAGTATTTT
few,TRBJ2-1,-,TRBV10-3,CAIRHVDPYNEQFF,TGTGCCATCAGGCACGTGGATCCCTACAATGAGCAGTTCTTC
-,TRBJ2-7,TRBD2,TRBV3-1,CASSQPSGTYEQYF,TGTGCCAGCAGCCAACCTAGCGGTACCTACGAGCAGTACTTC
-,TRBJ2-7,-,TRBV3-1,CASSQDLARRSEQYF,TGTGCCAGCAGCCAAGATCTCGCCAGGAGATCCGAGCAGTACTTC
many,TRBJ2-5,-,TRBV29-1,CSGWGEETQYF,TGCAGCGGTTGGGGGGAAGAGACCCAGTACTTC